This T cell receptor beta chain was observed in a study of blood T cell repertoires in COVID-19 (dated by TCRdb to 2020 to 2022). For the study in its entirety: Samples from collaborators originated in the United States, Italy and Spain and spanned both the acute and convalescent phases of COVID-19. The dataset comprised deeply sampled blood TCRbeta repertoires from subjects exposed to, actively infected with, or recovered from COVID-19. Samples came from the ongoing ImmuneRACE study (first 160 participants) plus 1,254 subjects from 6 global collaborators. Where available, HLA class I and class II types were obtained from metadata supplied by the sample provider rather than from assay-based typing. The material from the prospective study consisted of cDNA or gDNA derived from T cells, B-cell-depleted T cells, or PBMCs. The repertoires were made available in a free public database intended to serve as a resource for research on the immune response to SARS-CoV-2. Sample metadata almost always included a de-identified subject ID, COVID-19 status, age in years and sex.

Summary of the overall study and its limitations: The amount of clinical and demographic metadata varied by source and participant and was provided uncurated.

CDR1 and CDR2 (SGHNT, YYREEE) derive from the germline V gene (reference sequence). V lost 1 base and J lost 3 bases, and the count of bases not matched to a germline gene is 2. From the cysteine up to the phenylalanine, the CDR3 has a length of 16 residues. Only the CDR3 part of the read is kept: 48 bases, read in frame from the first base. The immunoSEQ Assay, a bias-controlled multiplex PCR, was used to amplify TCRbeta CDR3 regions from genomic DNA. The source study handled its data this way. The number of nucleated cells in each sample was estimated by amplification of reference gene primers within the assay. To quantify the absolute abundance of each unique TCRbeta CDR3 rearrangement, sequence reads were collapsed and filtered. For each sample, productive Simpson clonality was calculated by taking the square root of Simpson's diversity index across productive rearrangements. TCRdb took over this immuneACCESS table, retaining in-frame rearrangements with V and J assigned. Such tables are incomplete; in checked studies, under half of the missing clones stem from an unresolved V gene, and the remainder is unexplained. The DNA gave D and trimming, while V, J and clone size come from that table. Counted in this sample were fewer than 250,000 clones; 86% of them appeared once. The top ten clonotypes cover 0.7% to 0.85% of the sample.

Whole blood was collected in K2EDTA tubes by collaborating institutions according to the institutions' own protocols. For TCRbeta analysis, collaborators shipped samples as frozen whole blood, isolated PBMCs, or DNA extracted from either of those sample types. This clone has just a few counts. What antigen it recognizes has not been identified. Qualities for individual bases were not recorded, and no much larger clone is one base off. Source material: peripheral blood. The rearranged chain carries TRBV5-4 and TRBJ1-6, with 9 bases aligning to TRBD1. The TCR was taken from a woman aged 70-85 years with acute or convalescent COVID-19. The bases read TGTGCCAGCAGCTTGCCGGGACAGGGCTATAATTCACCCCTCCACTTT. This sequence encodes CASSLPGQGYNSPLHF.